One sample yielded the 4 T cell receptor beta chains listed below, sequenced in a study of Ad26.COV2.S vaccination and SARS-CoV-2 variants (dated by TCRdb to the early 2020s). The library was generated by the immunoSEQ multiplex PCR assay. TCRdb took over this immuneACCESS table, retaining in-frame rearrangements with V and J assigned. Such tables are incomplete; in checked studies, under half of the missing clones stem from an unresolved V gene, and the remainder is unexplained. The sample data list 400,000 to 500,000 clones, and 89% of these were observed just once. The ten largest clones represent about 2.4% of the sample. The sample's treatment or condition label, decoded: some 19 received Ad26.COV2.S at low or high dose, single or two shots; roughly 5 received placebo; per-sample allocation not given. Repertoires of vaccine and placebo recipients were sequenced from samples collected on day 63 after the first injection.

Sample: peripheral blood, taken in a trial of Ad26.COV2.S vaccine versus placebo. The origin of the receptors is a person aged 18 to 59 who received the Ad26.COV2.S COVID-19 vaccine or a placebo.

The V call is TRBV5-1, the J call TRBJ2-5; 14 bases align to TRBD2. Germline-derived CDR1 and CDR2 are SGHRS and YFSETQ. The J segment lost 5 bases and the V segment lost 0 bases, leaving 9 bases of the junction unmatched. The CDR3 contains 18 residues. CDR3 protein: CASSLGTSGRPWEETQYF. The DNA for the CDR3 is TGCGCCAGCAGCTTGGGGACTAGCGGGAGGCCCTGGGAGGAGACCCAGTACTTC.

The gene calls are TRBV27 and TRBJ1-5; D is perhaps TRBD1 (5 bases). CDR3 size: 13 residues. With 6 bases removed from V and 5 bases from J, the gap between germline ends came to 11 bases. Germline V lookup: CDR1 MNHEY, CDR2 SMNVEV (reference sequence). The CDR3 bases are TGTGCCAGCAGGGGGGGAACTTATCAGCCCCAGCATTTT. Amino acids: CASRGGTYQPQHF.

The rearrangement joins TRBV5-1 to TRBJ2-5; D call uncertain. The germline CDR1 and CDR2 sequences are SGHRS and YFSETQ. Trimming stripped 7 bases from V and 0 bases from J, with 7 bases between. The CDR3 spans 12 residues. CDR3 in DNA: TGCGCCAGCCAGGAGAACCAAGAGACCCAGTACTTC. It encodes CASQENQETQYF.

The genes are TRBV7-3 and TRBJ1-1, with a weak D call TRBD1 (5 bases). CDR1 is SGHTA and CDR2 is FQGTGA in the germline V gene. V was shortened by 5 bases and J by 6 bases, with 10 bases between the two germline ends. The CDR3 spans 12 residues. The CDR3 DNA reads TGTGCCAGCAGCAGCGGGGGGGCTGAAGCTTTCTTT. Protein sequence: CASSSGGAEAFF.